This T cell receptor (beta chain) was captured by sequencing in a study of CD8+ T cells in alopecia areata. Described treatment: oral pan-JAK inhibitor, 5-10 mg twice daily. Alopecia areata patients provided lesional scalp punch biopsies and peripheral blood, both collected for the study. About this clone itself: No antigen is known for it.

In each case, RNA was isolated and then reverse transcribed into cDNA as the sequencing template. The method was immunoSEQ multiplex PCR; TCRdb's version includes in-frame clones alone and lacks a portion of them. Of roughly 280,000 clones listed, around three fifths are singletons. Study-wide findings and caveats: Under tofacitinib, fewer expanded CD8+ clones appeared among the top 100 scalp clones.

The specimen was CD4+ T cells sorted from blood, collected around week 53, from a patient treated with tofacitinib. The source is a human donor with alopecia areata.

The CDR3, as DNA: TGTGCCAGCAGCTTGGATCCCGGACGGGGTGAAAAACTGTTTTTT. It is translated as CASSLDPGRGEKLFF. The genes are TRBV5-6 and TRBJ1-4; no firm D call. Germline-derived CDR1 and CDR2 are SGHDT and YYEEEE. The V gene lost 0 bases and the J gene lost 7 bases, with 13 bases spanning the gap. The CDR3 has 15 residues.